This T cell receptor beta chain was sequenced during a study of blood T cell repertoires in COVID-19. Here immunoSEQ multiplex PCR was the method, and the copy in TCRdb shows in-frame clones only, minus some. This sample yields over 200,000 clones, of which more than 80% are seen a single time; approximately 2% belongs to the top ten. Cohort 3 recovered donors had two negative PCRs, clearance, or symptom resolution. Trimming cost V 0 bases and J 4 bases, with 23 bases left between them. The V gene's germline CDR1 is SGHRS and CDR2 YFSETQ. The CDR3 contains 18 residues. Sequenced material: PBMCs or T cells enriched from blood (not recorded which). The TCR comes from a man in his fifties or sixties who had recovered from COVID-19. The V gene is TRBV5-1, the J gene TRBJ2-7; perhaps TRBD1 as D (6 bases). CDR3 protein: CASSLAPGAAVLSYEQYF. CDR3 bases: TGCGCCAGCAGCTTGGCCCCAGGGGCAGCCGTTCTGTCTTACGAGCAGTACTTC.